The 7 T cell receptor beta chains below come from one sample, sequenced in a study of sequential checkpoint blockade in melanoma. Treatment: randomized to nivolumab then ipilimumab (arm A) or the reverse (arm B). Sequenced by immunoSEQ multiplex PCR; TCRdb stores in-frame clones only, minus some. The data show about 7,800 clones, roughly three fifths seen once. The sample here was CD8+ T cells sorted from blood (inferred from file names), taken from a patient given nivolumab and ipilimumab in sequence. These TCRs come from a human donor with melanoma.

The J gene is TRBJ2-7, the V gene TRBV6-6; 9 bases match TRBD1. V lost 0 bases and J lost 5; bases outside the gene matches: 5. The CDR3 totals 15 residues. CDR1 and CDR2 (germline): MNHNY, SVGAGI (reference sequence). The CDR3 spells CASSYSNRGHDEQYF. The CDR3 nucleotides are TGTGCCAGCAGTTACTCGAACAGGGGGCACGACGAGCAGTACTTC.

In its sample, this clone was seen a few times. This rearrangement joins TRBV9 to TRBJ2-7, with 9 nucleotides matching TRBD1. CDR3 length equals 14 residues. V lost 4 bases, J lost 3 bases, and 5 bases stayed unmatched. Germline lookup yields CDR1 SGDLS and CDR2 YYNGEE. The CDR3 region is CASSPGTGYYEQYF. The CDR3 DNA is TGTGCCAGCAGCCCTGGGACAGGGTACTACGAGCAGTACTTC.

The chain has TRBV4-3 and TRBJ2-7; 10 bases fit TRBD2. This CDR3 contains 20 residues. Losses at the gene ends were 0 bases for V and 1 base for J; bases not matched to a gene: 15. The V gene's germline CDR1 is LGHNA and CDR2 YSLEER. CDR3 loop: CASSQDRATGLLAGSYEQYF. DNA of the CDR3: TGCGCCAGCAGCCAAGATCGGGCGACAGGCTTACTAGCGGGGTCCTACGAGCAGTACTTC.

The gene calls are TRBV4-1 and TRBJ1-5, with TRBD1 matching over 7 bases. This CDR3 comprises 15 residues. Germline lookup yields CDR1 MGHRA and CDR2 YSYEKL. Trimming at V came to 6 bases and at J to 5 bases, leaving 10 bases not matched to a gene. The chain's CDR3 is CASSRRQGKDQPQHF. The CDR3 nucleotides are TGCGCCAGCAGTCGTCGACAGGGTAAGGATCAGCCCCAGCATTTT.

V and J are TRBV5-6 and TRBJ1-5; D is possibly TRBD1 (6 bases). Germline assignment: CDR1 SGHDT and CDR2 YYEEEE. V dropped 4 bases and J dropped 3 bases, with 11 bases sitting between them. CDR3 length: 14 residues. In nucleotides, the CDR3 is TGTGCCAGCAGCGACAGGAAAATCAATCAGCCCCAGCATTTT. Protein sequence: CASSDRKINQPQHF.

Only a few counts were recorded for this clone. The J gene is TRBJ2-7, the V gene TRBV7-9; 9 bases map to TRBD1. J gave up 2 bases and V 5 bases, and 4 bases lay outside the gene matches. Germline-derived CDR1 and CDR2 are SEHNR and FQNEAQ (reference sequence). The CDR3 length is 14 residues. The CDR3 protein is CASSHRDRAYEQYF. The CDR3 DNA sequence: TGTGCCAGCAGCCACCGGGACAGGGCCTACGAGCAGTACTTC.

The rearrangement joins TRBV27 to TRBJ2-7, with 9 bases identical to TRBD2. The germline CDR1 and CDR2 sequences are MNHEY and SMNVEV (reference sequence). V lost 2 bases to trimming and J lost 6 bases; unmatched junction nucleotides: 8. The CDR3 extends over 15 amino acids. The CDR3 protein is CASSLGASGTTEQYF. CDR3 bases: TGTGCCAGCAGTTTAGGGGCTAGCGGGACAACCGAGCAGTACTTC.